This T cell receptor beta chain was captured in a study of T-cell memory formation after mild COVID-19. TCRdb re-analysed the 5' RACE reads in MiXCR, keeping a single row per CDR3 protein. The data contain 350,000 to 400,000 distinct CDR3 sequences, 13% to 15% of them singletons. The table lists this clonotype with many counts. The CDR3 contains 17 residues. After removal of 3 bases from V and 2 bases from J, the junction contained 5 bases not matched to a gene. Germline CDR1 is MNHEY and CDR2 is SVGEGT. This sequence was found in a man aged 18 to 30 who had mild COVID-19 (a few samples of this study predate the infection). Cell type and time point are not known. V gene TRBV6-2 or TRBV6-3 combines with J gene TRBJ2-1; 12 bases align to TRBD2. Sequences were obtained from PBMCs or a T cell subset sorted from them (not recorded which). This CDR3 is CASSYRASGGAYNEQFF. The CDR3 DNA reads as TGTGCCAGCAGTTATCGGGCTAGCGGGGGGGCCTACAATGAGCAGTTCTTC.